One sample yielded the 15 T cell receptor beta chains listed below, sequenced in a study of T cell responses to AZD1222 COVID-19 vaccine. Generated by immunoSEQ multiplex PCR, the TCRdb table keeps only in-frame clones and is missing some. Here the sample spans about 150,000 clones, 75% to 90% being singletons. The sample in question was peripheral blood, obtained on day 0 of AZD1222 vaccination. The receptors stem from an adult in good health.

On this clone itself: The junction does not match germline at one end; this may be a read error. The V and J genes are TRBV30 and TRBJ2-1, with 8 positions matching TRBD2. The CDR3 loop spans 15 amino acids. Germline V gene data show CDR1 as GTSNPN and CDR2 as SVGIG (reference sequence). In DNA form, the CDR3 reads TGTGCCTGGAGTGTGGGTAGCGGGAACTACAATGAACAGTTCTTC. Amino acid sequence: CAWSVGSGNYNEQFF.

The chain joins TRBV6-5 to TRBJ1-1; D may be TRBD1 (5 bases). The CDR3 is 15 amino acids. The V end was cut by 6 bases, the J end by 10 bases, with 24 bases between. Germline V gene data show CDR1 as MNHEY and CDR2 as SVGAGI. As DNA, the CDR3 is TGTGCCAGCAGGAAGACAGTAAACGGAGAAAGCGGAGCTTTCTTT. It yields the protein CASRKTVNGESGAFF.

The gene calls are TRBV3-1 (or the pseudogene TRBV3-2) and TRBJ1-4; possible D gene TRBD1, 6 bases. Germline assignment: CDR1 LGHDT and CDR2 YNNKEL (reference sequence). V dropped 1 base and J dropped 3 bases, with 15 bases sitting between them. CDR3 length: 17 amino acids. DNA of the CDR3: TGTGCCAGCAGCCAAGTTTCCGGGGGCAGAGCTAATGAAAAACTGTTTTTT. It encodes CASSQVSGGRANEKLFF.

This clone has only one observation. V usage is TRBV3-1 (or the pseudogene TRBV3-2) and J usage is TRBJ1-2; no clear D. The CDR3 contains 12 residues. Trimming took 4 bases from V and 8 from J, leaving 11 bases between them. Germline values: CDR1 LGHDT, CDR2 YNNKEL (reference sequence). CDR3 loop: CASSRTTGGYTF. The CDR3 nucleotides read TGTGCCAGCAGCCGAACCACGGGGGGCTACACCTTC.

The genes are TRBV7-8 and TRBJ2-3; D perhaps matches TRBD1 (6 bases). V was clipped by 10 bases and J by 2 bases, with 16 bases between them. Germline CDR1 is SGHVS and CDR2 is FQNEAQ. This CDR3 comprises 14 residues. CDR3 region: CAKAPGHNTDTQYF. CDR3 nucleotides: TGTGCCAAAGCCCCGGGACACAACACAGATACGCAGTATTTT.

The chain couples TRBV28 to TRBJ1-3; no firm D call. The CDR3 has 14 residues. Germline loops: CDR1 MDHEN, CDR2 SYDVKM. Trimming cost V 2 bases and J 0 bases, with 5 bases left between them. CDR3 amino acids: CASSLTSSGNTIYF. The CDR3 bases are TGTGCCAGCAGTTTAACGAGCTCTGGAAACACCATATATTTT.

V is TRBV19 and J is TRBJ1-1, with a possible D match to TRBD1 (6 bases). Germline V lookup: CDR1 LNHDA, CDR2 SQIVND (reference sequence). The CDR3 is 14 residues long. V lost 2 bases and J 5 bases, leaving 12 bases between the germline ends. The CDR3: CASSIFSQGTEAFF. The CDR3 coding sequence is TGTGCCAGTAGTATATTTTCTCAGGGGACTGAAGCTTTCTTT.

This clone appeared a single time. The chain links TRBV15 to TRBJ2-1; D unresolved. The ends were cut back, 2 bases at V and 10 bases at J, with 18 bases in the middle. This CDR3 spans 15 amino acids. Germline-derived CDR1 and CDR2 are LNHNV and YYDKDF (reference sequence). CDR3 residues: CATSRTLPSSEEQFF. For the CDR3, the DNA is TGTGCCACCAGCAGAACGCTACCCTCATCCGAAGAGCAGTTCTTC.

The chain employs TRBV29-1 and TRBJ1-2, with 10 bases lining up with TRBD1. The length of the CDR3 is 13 residues. Trimming removed 4 bases from V and 8 bases from J; junction bases left unmatched: 7. Per the germline V gene, CDR1 is SQVTM and CDR2 is ANQGSEA. This chain's CDR3 is CSVGGTGVRGYTF. CDR3 coding DNA: TGCAGCGTTGGTGGGACAGGGGTACGAGGCTACACCTTC.

The rearrangement joins TRBV5-6 to TRBJ1-4; weak D call: TRBD1 (5 bases). The length of the CDR3 is 15 residues. Trimming stripped 0 bases from V and 3 bases from J, with 9 bases between. Germline-derived CDR1 and CDR2 are SGHDT and YYEEEE. CDR3 residues: CASSLVGGSNEKLFF. In DNA form, the CDR3 reads TGTGCCAGCAGCTTGGTGGGGGGATCTAATGAAAAACTGTTTTTT.

The chain links TRBV4-2 to TRBJ1-1; D is unclear. V gave up 4 bases and J gave up 4 bases, with 16 bases separating them. The CDR3 is 15 residues long. Per the germline V gene, CDR1 is LGHNA and CDR2 is YNFKEQ. The CDR3 protein is CASSLRRAAGTEAFF. CDR3 DNA sequence: TGTGCCAGCAGCCTACGGCGGGCGGCGGGCACTGAAGCTTTCTTT.

This clone came up once. The chain carries TRBV2 and TRBJ1-4, with D maybe TRBD1 (6 bases). The CDR3 is 15 residues long. CDR1 is SNHLY, CDR2 FYNNEI, per germline. With 2 bases removed from V and 5 bases from J, the gap between germline ends came to 12 bases. The CDR3 DNA sequence: TGTGCCAGCAGTGAATACGGGACAAAAAATGAAAAACTGTTTTTT. Encoded protein: CASSEYGTKNEKLFF. Combining the CDR3 with reference TRBV2 and TRBJ1-4 gives the whole variable domain EPEVTQTPSHQVTQMGQEVILRCVPISNHLYFYWYRQILGQKVEFLVSFYNNEISEKSEIFDDQFSVERPDGSNFTLKIRSTKLEDSAMYFCASSEYGTKNEKLFFGSGTQLSVL.

This sequence joins TRBV5-1 and TRBJ1-1; D gene ambiguous. Germline V gene sequence: CDR1 SGHRS, CDR2 YFSETQ. CDR3 length: 15 amino acids. Trimming shortened V by 0 bases and J by 7 bases, and 16 bases separated the two germline ends. The chain's CDR3 is CASSLGQEWAGEAFF. The CDR3 DNA sequence: TGCGCCAGCAGCTTGGGTCAGGAGTGGGCAGGTGAAGCTTTCTTT.

The chain joins TRBV2 to TRBJ1-5; perhaps TRBD1 as D (6 bases). The V and J ends lost 6 bases and 0 bases respectively, with 12 bases between them. Germline-derived CDR1 and CDR2 are SNHLY and FYNNEI. CDR3 size: 15 residues. The CDR3 loop is CASSRDNHSNQPQHF. The CDR3, as DNA: TGTGCCAGCAGCCGGGACAACCATAGCAATCAGCCCCAGCATTTT.

This clone was seen a single time. The V gene is TRBV28, the J gene TRBJ1-5, with a possible D match to TRBD1 (6 bases). Germline-derived CDR1 and CDR2 are MDHEN and SYDVKM. The CDR3 has 14 residues. V gave up 3 bases and J gave up 7 bases, with 13 bases separating them. The CDR3 coding sequence is TGTGCCAGCAGTTTTGGCGGCAGGGGCCAGCCCCAGCATTTT. It yields the protein CASSFGGRGQPQHF. Supplemented by reference TRBV28 and TRBJ1-5, the full variable domain reads DVKVTQSSRYLVKRTGEKVFLECVQDMDHENMFWYRQDPGLGLRLIYFSYDVKMKEKGDIPEGYSVSREKKERFSLILESASTNQTSMYLCASSFGGRGQPQHFGDGTRLSIL.